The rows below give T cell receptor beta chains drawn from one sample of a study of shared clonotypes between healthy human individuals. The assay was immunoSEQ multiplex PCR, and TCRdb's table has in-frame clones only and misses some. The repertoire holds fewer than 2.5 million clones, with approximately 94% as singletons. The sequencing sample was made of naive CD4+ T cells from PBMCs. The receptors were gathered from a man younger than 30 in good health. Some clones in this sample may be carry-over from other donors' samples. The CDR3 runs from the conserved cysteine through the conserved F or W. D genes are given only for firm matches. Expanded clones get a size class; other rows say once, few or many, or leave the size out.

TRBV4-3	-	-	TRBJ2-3	CASSQDRLASTDTQYF	TGCGCCAGCAGCCAAGATAGGCTAGCTAGCACAGATACGCAGTATTTT
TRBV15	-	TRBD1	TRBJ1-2	CATSPERGLLGSYGYTF	TGTGCCACCAGCCCAGAGAGGGGGCTTCTTGGTAGCTATGGCTACACCTTC
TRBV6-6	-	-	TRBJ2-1	CASSHTGGAYNEQFF	TGTGCCAGCAGCCACACAGGAGGCGCCTACAATGAGCAGTTCTTC
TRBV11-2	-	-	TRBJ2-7	CASSRRDTSYEQYF	TGTGCCAGCAGCCGTCGGGACACCTCCTACGAGCAGTACTTC
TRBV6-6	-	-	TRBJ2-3	CASSPMGTDTQYF	TGTGCCAGCAGTCCTATGGGCACAGATACGCAGTATTTT
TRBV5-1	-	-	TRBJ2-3	CASSNFGIKGADTQYF	TGCGCCAGCAGCAATTTTGGGATCAAAGGCGCAGATACGCAGTATTTT
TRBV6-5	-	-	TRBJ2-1	CASRLTGYNEQFF	TGTGCCAGCCGACTTACAGGGTACAATGAGCAGTTCTTC
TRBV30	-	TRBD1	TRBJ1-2	CAWSEQGRGYTF	TGTGCCTGGAGTGAACAGGGGCGCGGCTACACCTTC
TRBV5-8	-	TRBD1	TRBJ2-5	CASGRQGVETQYF	TGTGCCAGCGGACGACAGGGAGTCGAGACCCAGTACTTC
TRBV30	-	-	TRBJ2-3	CAWSRGTDTQYF	TGTGCCTGGAGTCGGGGCACAGATACGCAGTATTTT
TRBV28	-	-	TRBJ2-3	CASSFARPGSRVDTQYF	TGTGCCAGCAGTTTCGCCCGGCCAGGGTCGAGGGTGGATACGCAGTATTTT
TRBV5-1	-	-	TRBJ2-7	CASSLQVPYEQYF	TGCGCCAGCAGCTTACAGGTTCCCTACGAGCAGTACTTC
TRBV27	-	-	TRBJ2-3	CASSLPGWNTQYF	TGTGCCAGCAGTTTACCGGGATGGAATACGCAGTATTTT
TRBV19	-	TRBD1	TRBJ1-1	CASSNQGQGSTEAFF	TGTGCCAGTAGTAACCAAGGACAGGGAAGCACTGAAGCTTTCTTT
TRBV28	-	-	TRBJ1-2	CASSFWDLNPTGYTF	TGTGCCAGCAGTTTTTGGGACCTAAACCCTACTGGCTACACCTTC
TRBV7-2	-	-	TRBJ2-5	CASSPGEETQYF	TGTGCCAGCAGCCCGGGCGAAGAGACCCAGTACTTC
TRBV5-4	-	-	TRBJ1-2	CASSLNTANLGPGYTF	TGTGCCAGCAGCTTGAACACTGCCAACTTGGGACCCGGCTACACCTTC
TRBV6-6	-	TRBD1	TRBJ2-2	CASIITGGAAGELFF	TGTGCCAGCATTATAACAGGGGGCGCGGCCGGGGAGCTGTTTTTT
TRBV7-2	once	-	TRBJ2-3	CASSLGPGARTDTQYF	TGTGCCAGCAGCTTAGGGCCGGGGGCGCGGACAGATACGCAGTATTTT
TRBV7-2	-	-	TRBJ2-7	CASSLEALYEQYF	TGTGCCAGCAGCTTAGAGGCCCTCTACGAGCAGTACTTC
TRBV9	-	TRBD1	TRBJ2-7	CASSPQGQGLYEQYF	TGTGCCAGCAGCCCCCAGGGACAGGGACTCTACGAGCAGTACTTC
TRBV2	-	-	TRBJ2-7	CASSEEWNEQYF	TGTGCCAGCAGTGAAGAATGGAACGAGCAGTACTTC
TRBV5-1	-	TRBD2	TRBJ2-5	CASSPTSGRQTQYF	TGCGCCAGCAGCCCAACTAGCGGGAGGCAGACCCAGTACTTC
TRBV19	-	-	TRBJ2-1	CASSIYQAGNEQFF	TGTGCCAGTAGTATTTATCAGGCAGGCAATGAGCAGTTCTTC
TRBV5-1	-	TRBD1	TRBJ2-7	CASSLGQGLNEQYF	TGCGCCAGCAGCTTGGGACAGGGGTTGAACGAGCAGTACTTC
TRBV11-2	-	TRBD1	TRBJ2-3	CASSYRTGGRGTDTQYF	TGTGCCAGCAGCTACCGGACAGGGGGCCGGGGCACAGATACGCAGTATTTT
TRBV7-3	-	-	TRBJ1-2	CASSPKPGAPFYGYTF	TGTGCCAGCAGCCCGAAGCCGGGGGCACCATTCTATGGCTACACCTTC
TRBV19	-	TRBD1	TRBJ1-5	CASSIGQGFGQPQHF	TGTGCCAGTAGTATAGGACAGGGGTTCGGGCAGCCCCAGCATTTT
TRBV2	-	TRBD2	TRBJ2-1	CASMKGLAGAYNEQFF	TGTGCCAGCATGAAGGGACTAGCGGGAGCCTACAATGAGCAGTTCTTC
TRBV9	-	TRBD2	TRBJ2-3	CASSVGALAGVADTQYF	TGTGCCAGCAGCGTAGGGGCCCTAGCGGGAGTCGCAGATACGCAGTATTTT
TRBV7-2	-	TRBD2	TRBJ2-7	CASSLWPSGENYF	TGTGCCAGCAGCTTATGGCCTAGCGGAGAGAACTACTTC
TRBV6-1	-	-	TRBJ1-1	CASPAGVPALTEAFF	TGTGCCAGCCCCGCCGGGGTGCCGGCCTTGACTGAAGCTTTCTTT
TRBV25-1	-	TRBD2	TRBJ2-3	CASSPGGGTDTQYF	TGTGCCAGCAGCCCGGGGGGGGGCACAGATACGCAGTATTTT
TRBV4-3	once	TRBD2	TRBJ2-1	CASSRPAGEKYEQFF	TGCGCCAGCAGCCGCCCAGCGGGGGAAAAGTATGAGCAGTTCTTC
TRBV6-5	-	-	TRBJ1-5	CASSRDVNQPQHF	TGTGCCAGCAGCCGGGACGTGAATCAGCCCCAGCATTTT
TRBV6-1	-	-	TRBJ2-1	CASSDIQVPAYNEQFF	TGTGCCAGCAGTGATATCCAGGTCCCTGCCTACAATGAGCAGTTCTTC
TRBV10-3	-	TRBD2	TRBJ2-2	CAISEQLAGVEAGELFF	TGTGCCATCAGTGAGCAACTAGCGGGAGTCGAGGCCGGGGAGCTGTTTTTT
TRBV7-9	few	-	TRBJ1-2	CASSLTSGLYGYTF	TGTGCCAGCAGCTTAACCTCGGGGCTCTATGGCTACACCTTC
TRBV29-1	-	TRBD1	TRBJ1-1	CSVREGTGNTEAFF	TGCAGCGTAAGGGAGGGGACAGGGAACACTGAAGCTTTCTTT
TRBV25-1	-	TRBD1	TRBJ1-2	CASSTRDREGYTF	TGTGCCAGCAGTACCCGGGACAGGGAGGGCTACACCTTC
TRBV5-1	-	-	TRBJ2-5	CASSRGVRGETQYF	TGCGCCAGCAGCAGGGGGGTGAGAGGCGAGACCCAGTACTTC